Listed below are T cell receptor beta chains from one sample, sequenced in a study of blood T cell repertoires in COVID-19. Sequencing was performed with immunoSEQ multiplex PCR; in TCRdb, only in-frame clones are kept and a portion is missing. The table has about 250,000 clones, about 87% seen once. Sequenced: PBMCs or T cells enriched from blood (not recorded which). All receptors derive from a woman between 45 and 65 years old who had recovered from COVID-19. Both conserved end residues are part of each CDR3. D genes are given only for firm matches. Only part of the rows carry a size: once, few, many, or a class if the clone is expanded.

CDR3 DNA: TGTGCCAGCAGGACCGGGACAACCAACTATGGCTACACCTTC
CDR3 protein: CASRTGTTNYGYTF
J gene: TRBJ1-2
D gene: .
V gene: TRBV28
CDR3 length: 14
clone size: .

CDR3 DNA: TGTGCCAGCAGTTCCGCGGGTGGGCGGGAGCGCGAGTATTTT
CDR3 protein: CASSSAGGREREYF
J gene: TRBJ2-3
D gene: TRBD2
V gene: TRBV28
CDR3 length: 14
clone size: once

CDR3 DNA: TGTGCCACCAGCAGGGGCGGGGTAACGGCCACTGAAGCTTTCTTT
CDR3 protein: CATSRGGVTATEAFF
J gene: TRBJ1-1
D gene: .
V gene: TRBV15
CDR3 length: 15
clone size: .

CDR3 DNA: TGTGCCAGTAGTGGGACAGGGAGAAGAGCTGAAGCTTTCTTT
CDR3 protein: CASSGTGRRAEAFF
J gene: TRBJ1-1
D gene: TRBD1
V gene: TRBV19
CDR3 length: 14
clone size: .

CDR3 DNA: TGTGCCTGGAGTGTCGGCGGGCTAGACTATGGCTACACCTTC
CDR3 protein: CAWSVGGLDYGYTF
J gene: TRBJ1-2
D gene: .
V gene: TRBV30
CDR3 length: 14
clone size: .

CDR3 DNA: TGTGCCACCAGCAGAGATAACAGGAAGAATGAAAAACTGTTTTTT
CDR3 protein: CATSRDNRKNEKLFF
J gene: TRBJ1-4
D gene: .
V gene: TRBV15
CDR3 length: 15
clone size: .

CDR3 DNA: TGTGCCAGCAGCCCCCAGGGCAGGGATCAGCCCCAGCATTTT
CDR3 protein: CASSPQGRDQPQHF
J gene: TRBJ1-5
D gene: .
V gene: TRBV11-2
CDR3 length: 14
clone size: once

CDR3 DNA: TGTGCCAGCTCACCAGGTATAGGGGTTACTGAAGCTTTCTTT
CDR3 protein: CASSPGIGVTEAFF
J gene: TRBJ1-1
D gene: .
V gene: TRBV18
CDR3 length: 14
clone size: .

CDR3 DNA: TGTGCCAGCAGCGCCGGACAGGGGAGGCCTGAAGCTTTCTTT
CDR3 protein: CASSAGQGRPEAFF
J gene: TRBJ1-1
D gene: TRBD1
V gene: TRBV9
CDR3 length: 14
clone size: .

CDR3 DNA: TGTGCCAGCACACTACAGGGGGCCTGGTCAGATACGCAGTATTTT
CDR3 protein: CASTLQGAWSDTQYF
J gene: TRBJ2-3
D gene: TRBD1
V gene: TRBV5-5
CDR3 length: 15
clone size: once

CDR3 DNA: TGTGCCAGCAGTGGACAGGGAATTGTCTCCGGGGAGCTGTTTTTT
CDR3 protein: CASSGQGIVSGELFF
J gene: TRBJ2-2
D gene: TRBD1
V gene: TRBV2
CDR3 length: 15
clone size: .

CDR3 DNA: TGTGCCAGCAGCCCCCAGGTTAACTATGGCTACACCTTC
CDR3 protein: CASSPQVNYGYTF
J gene: TRBJ1-2
D gene: .
V gene: TRBV3-1/TRBV3-2
CDR3 length: 13
clone size: .

CDR3 DNA: TGTGCCTGGAGTTATGGCTTGTCTAATGAAAAACTGTTTTTT
CDR3 protein: CAWSYGLSNEKLFF
J gene: TRBJ1-4
D gene: .
V gene: TRBV30
CDR3 length: 14
clone size: .

CDR3 DNA: TGTGCCAGCAGTTCACCGCGGACTTCTGTGGGGAACACTGAAGCTTTCTTT
CDR3 protein: CASSSPRTSVGNTEAFF
J gene: TRBJ1-1
D gene: .
V gene: TRBV28
CDR3 length: 17
clone size: few

CDR3 DNA: TGTGCCAGCAGCGACCTGAGAGACAGGACCCAGCATTTT
CDR3 protein: CASSDLRDRTQHF
J gene: TRBJ1-5
D gene: .
V gene: TRBV7-8
CDR3 length: 13
clone size: .

CDR3 DNA: TGTGCTAGCAGCTCAGGGACTAGCGGGAGCACAGATACGCAGTATTTT
CDR3 protein: CASSSGTSGSTDTQYF
J gene: TRBJ2-3
D gene: TRBD2
V gene: TRBV7-7
CDR3 length: 16
clone size: .

CDR3 DNA: TGTGCCAGCAGTTTGGACATCACTAATGAAAAACTGTTTTTT
CDR3 protein: CASSLDITNEKLFF
J gene: TRBJ1-4
D gene: .
V gene: TRBV28
CDR3 length: 14
clone size: .

CDR3 DNA: TGTGCCAGCAGTTACTCCCGGGGCTCTGGAAACACCATATATTTT
CDR3 protein: CASSYSRGSGNTIYF
J gene: TRBJ1-3
D gene: .
V gene: TRBV6-5
CDR3 length: 15
clone size: .

CDR3 DNA: TGTGCCAGCAGTTACTCGAGCGGATTTAATGAAAAACTGTTTTTT
CDR3 protein: CASSYSSGFNEKLFF
J gene: TRBJ1-4
D gene: .
V gene: TRBV6-6
CDR3 length: 15
clone size: once

CDR3 DNA: TGTGCCAGCAGCTTACTAGCGGAGTCCTACGAGCAGTACTTC
CDR3 protein: CASSLLAESYEQYF
J gene: TRBJ2-7
D gene: TRBD2
V gene: TRBV7-2
CDR3 length: 14
clone size: .

CDR3 DNA: TGTGCCAGCAGCTCCAGCGGGAGGGGCACAGATACGCAGTATTTT
CDR3 protein: CASSSSGRGTDTQYF
J gene: TRBJ2-3
D gene: TRBD2
V gene: TRBV7-3
CDR3 length: 15
clone size: .

CDR3 DNA: TGTGCCAGTAGTCATCCGGGACAGACAGATACGCAGTATTTT
CDR3 protein: CASSHPGQTDTQYF
J gene: TRBJ2-3
D gene: TRBD1
V gene: TRBV19
CDR3 length: 14
clone size: .

CDR3 DNA: TGTGCCAGCAGCCGACTACGCACAGATACGCAGTATTTT
CDR3 protein: CASSRLRTDTQYF
J gene: TRBJ2-3
D gene: .
V gene: TRBV7-8
CDR3 length: 13
clone size: .